This entry lists 4 T cell receptor beta chains sequenced from one sample in a study of blood T cells in healthy people across ages. A sample-barcoded 5' primer and a J-beta primer mix were used in a second PCR of roughly 7 to 11 cycles. One entry per CDR3 protein results from TCRdb running MiXCR on the 5' RACE reads. The data contain about 800,000 distinct CDR3 sequences, around a quarter of them singletons. The same data also went into a second study, on T cells of mothers and their children.

Sequenced: blood. These receptors originate from a boy between 10 and 17 years old in good health.

With regard to this clonotype: The conserved phenylalanine or tryptophan is not found at the CDR3 terminus, so this likely reflects a read error. This chain joins TRBV7-3 and TRBJ1-4; D uncertain. The germline gives CDR1 SGHTA, CDR2 FQGTGA. V was trimmed by 4 bases and J by 8 bases, leaving 11 bases between them. CDR3 length: 13 amino acids. The CDR3 bases are TGTGCCAGCAGCTCCAGCCGCGGCGAAAAACTGTTTTCT. This translates into CASSSSRGEKLFS.

The chain carries TRBV7-3 and TRBJ2-7; 11 nucleotides match TRBD2. The end of the DNA aligns better with TRBJ2-1, so the J call may be wrong. Germline CDR1 reads SGHTA; CDR2 reads FQGTGA. The CDR3 runs to 16 residues. The CDR3 protein is CASSLLSGGAVNEQFF. CDR3 DNA: TGTGCCAGCAGCCTCCTTAGCGGGGGGGCAGTCAATGAGCAGTTCTTC.

The CDR3 nucleotides read TGTGCCAGCAGCCCCACCGGACAGGGACCGAGGACTGAAGCTTTCTTT. This translates into CASSPTGQGPRTEAFF. The chain joins TRBV6-2 or TRBV6-3 to TRBJ1-1; TRBD1 matches at 8 bases. Germline lookup yields CDR1 MNHEY and CDR2 SVGEGT. This CDR3 region has 16 residues. The J segment lost 5 bases and the V segment lost 6 bases, leaving 14 bases of the junction unmatched.

Note on this clonotype: The CDR3 carries no conserved terminal phenylalanine or tryptophan, so it likely arises from a read error. The chain couples TRBV20-1 to TRBJ1-1, with 7 bases identical to TRBD1. Germline values: CDR1 DFQATT, CDR2 SNEGSKA (reference sequence). After removal of 6 bases from V and 2 bases from J, the junction contained 9 bases not matched to a gene. This CDR3 region has 14 residues. The CDR3 DNA follows: TGCAGTGCCTCACGGACAGGCTACAACACTGAAGCTTTCCTT. Protein: CSASRTGYNTEAFL.